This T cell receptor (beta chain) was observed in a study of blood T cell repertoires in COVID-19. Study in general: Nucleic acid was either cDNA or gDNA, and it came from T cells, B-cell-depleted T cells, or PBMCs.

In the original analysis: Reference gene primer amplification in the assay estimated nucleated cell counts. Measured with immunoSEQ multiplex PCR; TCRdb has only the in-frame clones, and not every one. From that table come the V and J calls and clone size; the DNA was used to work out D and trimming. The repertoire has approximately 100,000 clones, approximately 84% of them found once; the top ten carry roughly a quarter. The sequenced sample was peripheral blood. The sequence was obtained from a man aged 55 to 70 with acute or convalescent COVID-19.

The CDR3 here is CASSPGGSSYNEQFF. The CDR3 bases are TGTGCCAGCAGCCCGGGCGGGAGTTCCTACAATGAGCAGTTCTTC. The rearrangement joins TRBV7-9 to TRBJ2-1; 7 bases fit TRBD2. Germline lookup yields CDR1 SEHNR and CDR2 FQNEAQ (reference sequence). J gave up 1 base and V 5 bases, and 5 bases lay outside the gene matches. The CDR3 consists of 15 residues.